Shown below are 25 T cell receptor beta chains from a single sample sequenced in a study of HIV-infected children after antiretroviral therapy interruption. Treatment noted: PENTA 11 planned treatment interruption arm or continuous ART arm. A 3' RACE protocol on RNA, with unique molecular identifiers, produced the TCR library. TCRdb analysed the 3' RACE reads with MiXCR anew, one entry per CDR3 protein. This sample yields approximately 96,000 distinct CDR3 sequences, of which roughly 6.7% are seen a single time; 0.9% to 1.3% belongs to the top ten. This specimen consisted of CD45RA+ CD4+ T cells from PBMCs, pooled from several time points, obtained from a donor given antiretroviral therapy, either interrupted or continuous. Subset noted: naive CD4+ CD45RA+ CD45RO- T cells. Receptors originate from a pool of human donors with HIV.

This clonotype was seen repeatedly, ten times or more. The chain has TRBV6-6 and TRBJ2-4; 9 positions match TRBD2. Germline V CDR1 and CDR2: MNHNY, SVGAGI (reference sequence). CDR3 length: 18 amino acids. Germline trimming cut 2 bases from V and 8 bases from J; bases unmatched to any gene: 16. The CDR3 is CASSYRRASGTSGDIQYF. The CDR3 coding sequence is TGTGCCAGCAGTTACAGAAGGGCTAGCGGGACTTCAGGAGACATTCAGTACTTC.

This clonotype occurred many times. J is TRBJ1-5 and V is TRBV24-1, with D possibly being TRBD1 (5 bases). Looked up from germline, CDR1 is KGHDR and CDR2 is SFDVKD. The CDR3 extends over 15 amino acids. Trimming removed 7 bases from V and 7 bases from J, with 19 bases in between. CDR3 sequence: CATSLSTVPGQPQHF. Written as DNA, the CDR3 is TGTGCCACCAGCCTCTCGACAGTTCCAGGCCAGCCCCAGCATTTT.

The chain joins TRBV7-9 to TRBJ1-1; D unresolved. This CDR3 contains 13 residues. Deletions cut 5 bases from V and 11 bases from J, with 18 bases between. Germline V gene lookup returns CDR1 SEHNR and CDR2 FQNEAQ (reference sequence). The CDR3, as DNA: TGTGCCAGCAGCCTTACCACGGCAAAAGCCGCTTTCTTT. Translating it yields CASSLTTAKAAFF. Complete variable domain (other parts from reference TRBV7-9 and TRBJ1-1): DTGVSQNPRHKITKRGQNVTFRCDPISEHNRLYWYRQTLGQGPEFLTYFQNEAQLEKSRLLSDRFSAERPKGSFSTLEIQRTEQGDSAMYLCASSLTTAKAAFFGQGTRLTVV.

Many counts were recorded for this clonotype. This sequence joins TRBV19 and TRBJ2-5; no clear D gene. This CDR3 has 16 amino acids. V dropped 2 bases and J dropped 5 bases, with 18 bases sitting between them. CDR1 and CDR2 (germline): LNHDA, SQIVND (reference sequence). CDR3 coding DNA: TGTGCCAGTAGTATACTTCGGACGGCCCAACAGGAGACCCAGTACTTC. It translates to CASSILRTAQQETQYF.

Many counts were recorded for this clonotype. The gene calls are TRBV19 and TRBJ1-2; D is undetermined. The CDR3 is 16 amino acids. Germline V gives CDR1 LNHDA, CDR2 SQIVND (reference sequence). Trimming left V 3 bases short and J 0 bases short, with 14 bases between. This CDR3 is CASSITGKSANYGYTF. The CDR3 DNA reads as TGTGCCAGTAGTATCACCGGGAAATCAGCTAACTATGGCTACACCTTC.

This clonotype has at least ten counts. Compared with germline, one end of the junction differs, possibly owing to a read error. The chain has TRBV7-2 and TRBJ2-3; D is ambiguous. The length of the CDR3 is 11 residues. Germline lookup yields CDR1 SGHTA and CDR2 FQGNSA. The CDR3 DNA reads as TGTGCCAGCAACTTAGCAGATACGCAGTATTTT. Its translation is CASNLADTQYF.

This clonotype has a handful of counts. The genes are TRBV25-1 and TRBJ1-4, with D hard to call. The ends were cut back, 4 bases at V and 3 bases at J, with 12 bases in the middle. CDR3 length: 15 amino acids. CDR1 MGHDK and CDR2 SYGVNS come from the germline V gene. CDR3 DNA: TGTGCCAGCAGTGCAGGACGTTTGGCTAATGAAAAACTGTTTTTT. Protein: CASSAGRLANEKLFF. Supplemented by reference TRBV25-1 and TRBJ1-4, the full variable domain reads EADIYQTPRYLVIGTGKKITLECSQTMGHDKMYWYQQDPGMELHLIHYSYGVNSTEKGDLSSESTVSRIRTEHFPLTLESARPSHTSQYLCASSAGRLANEKLFFGSGTQLSVL.

On this clonotype itself: A junction end diverges from the germline sequence, so it may reflect a read error. The chain recombines TRBV6-5 with TRBJ2-1; D is perhaps TRBD1 (6 bases). Germline-derived CDR1 and CDR2 are MNHEY and SVGAGI. The CDR3 has 17 amino acids. CDR3 region: CASSYSTLGHSFNEQFF. The CDR3 bases are TGTGCCAGCAGTTACTCGACTTTGGGACATTCCTTCAATGAGCAGTTCTTC.

The sample holds many counts of this clonotype. The chain carries TRBV12-3 or TRBV12-4 and TRBJ2-4, with D possibly called TRBD1 or TRBD2 (5 bases each). V dropped 6 bases and J dropped 6 bases, with 18 bases sitting between them. The CDR3 extends over 15 amino acids. In DNA form, the CDR3 reads TGTGCCAGCAGCGAACGGGGACGAGGGTTAAACATTCAGTACTTC. Translation: CASSERGRGLNIQYF.

Ten or more counts support this clonotype. The chain joins TRBV12-5 to TRBJ2-2; unclear D gene. The CDR3 has 9 amino acids. Trimming removed 10 bases at V and 8 bases at J, with 5 bases between. The germline V gene has CDR1 LGHNT and CDR2 FRNRAP. CDR3 in DNA: TGTGCTAACCAGGGGGAGCTGTTTTTT. Its translation is CANQGELFF.

This chain links TRBV19 with TRBJ1-1; tentative D call: TRBD1 (5 bases). Germline CDR1 and CDR2: LNHDA and SQIVND (reference sequence). The CDR3 loop spans 11 amino acids. V was pared by 9 bases and J by 7 bases, with 12 bases between. CDR3 sequence (DNA): TGTGCCAGCCGGGACCTCGATGAAGCTTTCTTT. Its translation is CASRDLDEAFF.

The chain employs TRBV5-1 and TRBJ1-1; D not certain. V was clipped by 7 bases and J by 5 bases, with 12 bases between them. The CDR3 is 12 amino acids. From germline, CDR1 is SGHRS and CDR2 YFSETQ. CDR3 in DNA: TGCGCCAGCCAAGACCCTTTTACTGAAGCTTTCTTT. Translating it yields CASQDPFTEAFF.

This clonotype was observed a handful of times. V usage is TRBV15 and J usage is TRBJ2-3; TRBD2 is a possible D gene (6 bases). The CDR3 loop spans 18 amino acids. The V end lost 0 bases, the J end lost 6 bases, and 22 bases lay between the germline ends. Germline V CDR1 and CDR2: LNHNV, YYDKDF (reference sequence). CDR3 residues: CATSRDKGVGFGGDTQYF. The CDR3 DNA sequence: TGTGCCACCAGCAGAGATAAAGGTGTAGGCTTCGGAGGGGATACGCAGTATTTT.

This clonotype occurred many times. The rearrangement joins TRBV5-1 to TRBJ1-1, with TRBD1 matching 8 bases. The CDR3 has 14 residues. Germline values: CDR1 SGHRS, CDR2 YFSETQ. Unmatched junction bases numbered 6, after V lost 4 bases and J lost 4 bases. The CDR3 DNA sequence: TGCGCCAGCAGCGCTAGACAGGGGAGCACTGAAGCTTTCTTT. Residues: CASSARQGSTEAFF.

Many counts were recorded for this clonotype. The chain is built from TRBV14 and TRBJ1-5; 7 positions match TRBD1. Trimming removed 0 bases from V and 2 bases from J; junction bases left unmatched: 13. The germline CDR1 and CDR2 sequences are SGHDN and FVKESK. The CDR3 runs 19 residues. CDR3 coding DNA: TGTGCCAGCAGCCAAGACGTGGTCAGGGGGGAAGGAGGCAATCAGCCCCAGCATTTT. Its protein is CASSQDVVRGEGGNQPQHF.

This clonotype appeared many times. V gene TRBV5-1 combines with J gene TRBJ2-7; no firm D call. With 2 bases removed from V and 5 bases from J, the gap between germline ends came to 8 bases. Germline CDR1 and CDR2: SGHRS and YFSETQ. The CDR3 has 12 residues. CDR3 loop: CASSLGSNEQYF. The CDR3 coding sequence is TGCGCCAGCAGCTTAGGAAGTAACGAGCAGTACTTC.

This clonotype was detected a few times. The chain combines TRBV18 with TRBJ1-1; D unresolved. Germline loops: CDR1 KGHSH, CDR2 LQKENI. The CDR3 spans 15 residues. Deletions cut 2 bases from V and 4 bases from J, with 14 bases between. The CDR3, as DNA: TGTGCCAGCTCACCAAACGGGGAAAAAGGCACTGAAGCTTTCTTT. Translating it yields CASSPNGEKGTEAFF. The entire variable domain, with the rest obtained from reference TRBV18 and TRBJ1-1, is as follows: NAGVMQNPRHLVRRRGQEARLRCSPMKGHSHVYWYRQLPEEGLKFMVYLQKENIIDESGMPKERFSAEFPKEGPSILRIQQVVRGDSAAYFCASSPNGEKGTEAFFGQGTRLTVV.

This clonotype was seen ten or more times. Here the CDR3 DNA reads TGTGCCAGCAGCTTATTCGACAGCCAAGAGACCCAGTACTTC. Its protein product is CASSLFDSQETQYF. The chain combines TRBV11-2 with TRBJ2-5, with TRBD1 as a possible D gene (5 bases). The CDR3 sequence is 14 residues long. Per germline, CDR1 SGHAT and CDR2 FQNNGV. V lost 2 bases to trimming and J lost 1 base, with 8 bases between them. Variable domain in full (rest from reference TRBV11-2 and TRBJ2-5): EAGVAQSPRYKIIEKRQSVAFWCNPISGHATLYWYQQILGQGPKLLIQFQNNGVVDDSQLPKDRFSAERLKGVDSTLKIQPAKLEDSAVYLCASSLFDSQETQYFGPGTRLLVL.

This clonotype was seen at least ten times. V usage is TRBV7-2 and J usage is TRBJ1-5, with no clear D. Trimming pared 2 bases from V and 0 bases from J, leaving 2 bases between. In germline, CDR1 is SGHTA, CDR2 FQGNSA. The CDR3 has 13 amino acids. The CDR3 coding sequence is TGTGCCAGCAGCTTATCTAGCAATCAGCCCCAGCATTTT. Its protein product is CASSLSSNQPQHF.

This clonotype was recorded a few times. This chain connects TRBV30 to TRBJ2-7, with 8 nucleotides matching TRBD1. CDR3 length: 13 residues. V lost 3 bases, J lost 3 bases, and 4 bases stayed unmatched. The germline V gene has CDR1 GTSNPN and CDR2 SVGIG (reference sequence). The CDR3 DNA is TGTGCCTGGAGGTCGGACAGGGTCTACGAGCAGTACTTC. It yields the protein CAWRSDRVYEQYF. Full variable domain (remainder filled in from reference TRBV30 and TRBJ2-7): SQTIHQWPATLVQPVGSPLSLECTVEGTSNPNLYWYRQAAGRGLQLLFYSVGIGQISSEVPQNLSASRPQDRQFILSSKKLLLSDSGFYLCAWRSDRVYEQYFGPGTRLTVT.

This clonotype was counted ten times or more. This rearrangement joins TRBV29-1 to TRBJ2-5; D is possibly TRBD2 (5 bases). Germline V gene data show CDR1 as SQVTM and CDR2 as ANQGSEA. The CDR3 loop spans 11 amino acids. V dropped 1 base and J dropped 9 bases, with 9 bases sitting between them. CDR3 DNA sequence: TGCAGCGTTGAAGGTACTAGGGCCCAGTACTTC. Translation: CSVEGTRAQYF.

This clonotype has a count of ten or more. The chain links TRBV12-3 or TRBV12-4 to TRBJ2-3; no reliable D call. V dropped 3 bases and J dropped 8 bases, with 6 bases sitting between them. The CDR3 extends over 11 amino acids. The CDR3 loop is CASSLDGTQYF. The CDR3 coding sequence is TGTGCCAGCAGTTTGGATGGTACGCAGTATTTT.

This clonotype was seen ten or more times. This chain uses TRBV7-2 with TRBJ2-7; a possible D gene is TRBD1 (6 bases). Trimming stripped 6 bases from V and 1 base from J, with 19 bases between. CDR1 and CDR2 from the germline V gene are SGHTA and FQGNSA. This CDR3 spans 16 amino acids. Written as DNA, the CDR3 is TGTGCCAGCAGAATGGGGGCAGGGGAGTGGTCCTACGAGCAGTACTTC. This codes for CASRMGAGEWSYEQYF.

This clonotype occurred many times. The V gene is TRBV13, the J gene TRBJ1-1; 9 bases map to TRBD1. This CDR3 comprises 14 residues. Germline V CDR1 and CDR2: PRHDT, FYEKMQ (reference sequence). V shed 5 bases, J shed 14 bases, and the junction held 15 bases outside the gene matches. For the CDR3, the DNA is TGTGCCAGCAGCCTACAGGGGGCGGACACAGAAGTCTTCTTT. Amino acid sequence: CASSLQGADTEVFF.

This sequence joins TRBV18 and TRBJ2-1; 7 nucleotides agree with TRBD1. The CDR3 loop spans 13 amino acids. Germline assignment: CDR1 KGHSH and CDR2 LQKENI. After removal of 4 bases from V and 5 bases from J, the junction contained 2 bases not matched to a gene. Here the CDR3 reads CASSLGTDNEQFF. The CDR3 DNA reads as TGTGCCAGCTCACTTGGGACAGACAATGAGCAGTTCTTC. The full variable domain, its missing parts supplied by reference TRBV18 and TRBJ2-1, is NAGVMQNPRHLVRRRGQEARLRCSPMKGHSHVYWYRQLPEEGLKFMVYLQKENIIDESGMPKERFSAEFPKEGPSILRIQQVVRGDSAAYFCASSLGTDNEQFFGPGTRLTVL.